The T cell receptor beta chain described here comes from a study of shared clonotypes between healthy human individuals. Study-level results: Naive CD4 clonotypes were shared across a handful of donors at about 5%.

Remarks on this clone: The antigen is unknown. This same CDR3 is encoded by further DNA sequences in the sample.

CD45RO-negative, CCR7-selected cells formed the naive CD8 fraction, which excluded terminally differentiated effector memory CD45RA+ cells. The genomic DNA of each subset was split evenly across several immunoSEQ plates. TCRdb's table, derived via immunoSEQ multiplex PCR, lists solely in-frame clones and lacks some. This table holds some 2.1 million clones, about 95% found once. The TCR comes from a man aged 18 to 29 in good health. Sequenced material: naive CD8+ T cells sorted from blood.

The CDR3 DNA reads as TGTGCCAGCAGCTTAGGAGGGCCGACATACGAGCAGTACTTC. Encoded protein: CASSLGGPTYEQYF. The chain links TRBV5-8 to TRBJ2-7; perhaps TRBD2 as D (6 bases). Trimming pared 2 bases from V and 4 bases from J, leaving 13 bases between. The CDR3 extends over 14 amino acids. Germline V lookup: CDR1 SGHTS, CDR2 YDEGEE.